This T cell receptor beta chain was sequenced for a study of cytomegalovirus exposure and HLA in healthy donors. 13 Jbeta primers and 60 Vbeta primers were used for the PCR. The repertoire was sequenced with immunoSEQ multiplex PCR; TCRdb's copy has only in-frame clones and lacks some. Here the sample spans 100,000 to 150,000 clones, around 80% being singletons. V lost 3 bases to trimming and J lost 1 base, with 5 bases between them. The CDR3 has 13 residues. Germline V gives CDR1 MNHNS, CDR2 SASEGT. Sequencing input: PBMCs. The rearrangement uses TRBV6-1 and TRBJ2-3; D unresolved. The receptor was isolated from a woman between 50 and 59 years old in good health and CMV-seronegative. The DNA of the CDR3 is TGTGCCAGCAGTGATGGAGGCACAGATACGCAGTATTTT. The encoded protein is CASSDGGTDTQYF.